These 30 T cell receptor beta chains were all obtained from the same sample, sequenced in a study of molecular identifiers for immune sequencing clone quantification (dated 2018 in TCRdb). The method behind the library was PCR. The listed sequencing device is NextSeq 500. The public reads were reanalyzed by TCRdb: fastp trimming at Q25, MiXCR alignment, in-frame beta chains only. All rows with the same CDR3 protein become a single entry with the most common DNA and genes. The sample table records 85,000 to 130,000 distinct CDR3 sequences; roughly a third of these occur just once. The ten largest clones add up to approximately 3.8% of the sample. The sample taken for sequencing was naive CD8+ T cells from blood, with Jurkat cell RNA spiked in. The cell subset or site tag for this specimen amounts to: FACS-sorted CD8+CD4-CCR7+CD45RA+ naive T cells. Receptors originate from a human donor in good health. Some libraries in this study had Jurkat cell RNA spiked in.

This clonotype was counted ten times or more. The junction departs from the called germline gene at one end, perhaps through a read error. The chain links TRBV7-3 to TRBJ2-3; 10 bases match TRBD2. The CDR3 spans 15 residues. CDR1 SGHTA and CDR2 FQGTGA come from the germline V gene. The CDR3 here is CASTLAGGGPDTQYF. In DNA form, the CDR3 reads TGTGCCAGCACCTTAGCGGGAGGTGGCCCAGATACGCAGTATTTT.

The chain couples TRBV7-9 to TRBJ2-1; possible D gene TRBD2, 6 bases. Germline-derived CDR1 and CDR2 are SEHNR and FQNEAQ (reference sequence). Trimming removed 4 bases from V and 3 bases from J, with 19 bases in between. The CDR3 covers 17 residues. The CDR3 reads CASSSSGSSEHYNEQFF. The CDR3 bases are TGTGCCAGCAGCTCTAGTGGGTCTAGCGAGCACTACAATGAGCAGTTCTTC. The whole variable domain, filled in from reference TRBV7-9 and TRBJ2-1, reads DTGVSQNPRHKITKRGQNVTFRCDPISEHNRLYWYRQTLGQGPEFLTYFQNEAQLEKSRLLSDRFSAERPKGSFSTLEIQRTEQGDSAMYLCASSSSGSSEHYNEQFFGPGTRLTVL.

On this clonotype itself: A much larger clone differs by one base, so this may be a read error. The gene calls are TRBV7-2 and TRBJ1-5; TRBD1 might be the D (5 bases). Trimming pared 1 base from V and 6 bases from J, leaving 13 bases between. Germline V gene data show CDR1 as SGHTA and CDR2 as FQGNSA. The CDR3 runs 15 residues. The CDR3 DNA reads as TGTGCCAGCAGCTTAGACCAGGGCACAGGTCAGCCCCAGCATTTT. Protein: CASSLDQGTGQPQHF.

This chain links TRBV27 with TRBJ1-1; TRBD1 might be the D (5 bases). CDR3 size: 14 residues. Per germline, CDR1 MNHEY and CDR2 SMNVEV (reference sequence). V was cut by 8 bases and J by 2 bases, with 15 bases left in between. DNA for the CDR3: TGTGCCAGCGGTAGACGGGACCAAAACACTGAAGCTTTCTTT. This sequence encodes CASGRRDQNTEAFF.

As concerns this clonotype: This CDR3 is missing its conserved last phenylalanine or tryptophan, likely due to a read error. The chain combines TRBV15 with TRBJ2-3; weak D call: TRBD2 (6 bases). This CDR3 contains 15 residues. V was pared by 1 base and J by 0 bases, with 8 bases between. Germline V lookup: CDR1 LNHNV, CDR2 YYDKDF (reference sequence). Here the CDR3 DNA reads TGTGCCACCAGCAGAGCGGGAGACAGCACAGATACGCAGTATTAT. This codes for CATSRAGDSTDTQYY.

The V and J genes are TRBV25-1 and TRBJ1-4, with D possibly TRBD1 on 5 matching bases. Trimming took off 4 bases at V and 5 bases at J, with 14 bases between the two ends. The germline gives CDR1 MGHDK, CDR2 SYGVNS. The length of the CDR3 is 15 residues. As DNA, the CDR3 is TGTGCCAGCAGTGCCCAAGGACAAGAAAATGAAAAACTGTTTTTT. Protein sequence: CASSAQGQENEKLFF.

This clonotype was seen a handful of times. V gene TRBV10-3 combines with J gene TRBJ2-5; D unresolved. Germline assignment: CDR1 ENHRY and CDR2 SYGVKD. The CDR3 contains 13 residues. V shed 3 bases and J shed 1 base, with 6 bases lying between them. The CDR3 here is CAISDQTQETQYF. CDR3 sequence (DNA): TGTGCCATCAGTGACCAGACCCAAGAGACCCAGTACTTC.

Ten or more counts support this clonotype. The V and J genes are TRBV28 and TRBJ2-5; the D is unclear. The CDR3 is 14 residues long. Looked up from germline, CDR1 is MDHEN and CDR2 is SYDVKM. V was cut by 8 bases and J by 3 bases, with 16 bases left in between. For the CDR3, the DNA is TGTGCCAGCGCCGCGGCAAACCGGGAAGAGACCCAGTACTTC. It translates to CASAAANREETQYF.

A note on this clonotype: A much bigger clone sits one base away, suggesting this may be a read error. The chain recombines TRBV28 with TRBJ2-4; D ambiguous. CDR3 length: 15 amino acids. Looked up from germline, CDR1 is MDHEN and CDR2 is SYDVKM. The CDR3 coding sequence is TGTGCCAACAGTTTCCCCCCGCTAGCCAAAAACATTCAGTACTTC. Translating it yields CANSFPPLAKNIQYF.

The table lists this clonotype with a few counts. The V call is TRBV20-1, the J call TRBJ2-5, with 9 bases that match TRBD1. Looked up from germline, CDR1 is DFQATT and CDR2 is SNEGSKA (reference sequence). V lost 0 bases, J lost 3 bases, and 5 bases stayed unmatched. This CDR3 contains 15 residues. CDR3 nucleotide sequence: TGCAGTGCTAGAGAGGGACAGGGTTGGGAAGAGACCCAGTACTTC. It codes for CSAREGQGWEETQYF.

In the case of this clonotype: A junction boundary mismatches the germline segment, possibly from a read error. The rearrangement links TRBV4-1 to TRBJ2-4; D gene ambiguous. The germline V gene encodes CDR1 MGHRA and CDR2 YSYEKL. The CDR3 is 15 amino acids. The CDR3 DNA reads as TGCGTCAGCAGCCAAGAAATTGGCCAGCCAAACATTCACTACTTC. This translates into CVSSQEIGQPNIHYF.

The chain carries TRBV10-3 and TRBJ2-5; 9 bases agree with TRBD1. The ends lost 8 bases at V and 6 bases at J; junction bases unmatched: 16. This CDR3 contains 16 residues. Germline V gene data show CDR1 as ENHRY and CDR2 as SYGVKD. The DNA for the CDR3 is TGTGCCATCCTTATTTGGGACAGGGACGGGAGAAAGACCCAGTACTTC. It yields the protein CAILIWDRDGRKTQYF.

A remark on this clonotype: It may be a read error: a sequence one base away is much more abundant. This chain connects TRBV7-2 to TRBJ2-3; TRBD2 matches 13 bases. The CDR3 is made up of 19 amino acids. CDR1 is SGHTA and CDR2 is FQGNSA in the germline V gene. V dropped 9 bases and J dropped 4; count of bases not matched to a gene: 19. The CDR3 region is CARSDDGLAGVIGPDTQYF. The CDR3 DNA is TGTGCCAGAAGCGATGACGGACTAGCGGGAGTCATTGGCCCAGATACGCAGTATTTT.

This rearrangement joins TRBV5-6 to TRBJ2-7; 8 bases match TRBD1. This CDR3 has 13 amino acids. V trimming: 6 bases; J trimming: 6 bases; junction bases outside the gene matches: 8. Germline loops: CDR1 SGHDT, CDR2 YYEEEE. The CDR3 DNA sequence: TGTGCCAGCAAAACCGGGACAGGAGGCGAGCAGTACTTC. Its protein product is CASKTGTGGEQYF.

A single count supports this clonotype. This chain uses TRBV7-9 with TRBJ2-1; the D is unclear. This CDR3 contains 14 residues. Trimming took 5 bases from V and 0 from J, leaving 8 bases between them. Germline V gene data show CDR1 as SEHNR and CDR2 as FQNEAQ (reference sequence). CDR3 sequence (DNA): TGTGCCAGCAGCGATAAGAGCTCCTACAATGAGCAGTTCTTC. Encoded protein: CASSDKSSYNEQFF. Combining the CDR3 with reference TRBV7-9 and TRBJ2-1 gives the whole variable domain DTGVSQNPRHKITKRGQNVTFRCDPISEHNRLYWYRQTLGQGPEFLTYFQNEAQLEKSRLLSDRFSAERPKGSFSTLEIQRTEQGDSAMYLCASSDKSSYNEQFFGPGTRLTVL.

This clonotype qualifies as medium-sized (0.01 to 0.1%). The gene calls are TRBV28 and TRBJ1-4; no clear D. V lost 1 base and J lost 8, with 14 bases in between. Germline assignment: CDR1 MDHEN and CDR2 SYDVKM. The CDR3 totals 15 residues. The CDR3 region has the DNA TGTGCCAGCAGTTTATCCCTCTCCGGTAGGGAAAAACTGTTTTTT. It specifies CASSLSLSGREKLFF.

Regarding this clonotype: One end of the junction varies from germline; a read error may be responsible. This rearrangement joins TRBV5-6 to TRBJ2-7; TRBD1 matches 10 bases. The CDR3 totals 14 residues. Germline lookup yields CDR1 SGHDT and CDR2 YYEEEE. CDR3 region: CDSSLGTGDHEQYF. In DNA form, the CDR3 reads TGTGACAGCAGCTTGGGGACAGGGGATCACGAGCAGTACTTC.

The V call is TRBV11-2, the J call TRBJ2-1; D is perhaps TRBD2 (6 bases). The germline CDR1 and CDR2 sequences are SGHAT and FQNNGV. With 1 base removed from V and 6 bases from J, the gap between germline ends came to 10 bases. This CDR3 region has 14 residues. The DNA for the CDR3 is TGTGCCAGCAGCTTAGCGGGACTTCTCAATGAGCAGTTCTTC. Translating it yields CASSLAGLLNEQFF.

This clonotype has a single count. A clone one base away is much larger, so this may be a read error. The J gene is TRBJ2-6, the V gene TRBV13; D might be TRBD1 (5 bases). The V gene's germline CDR1 is PRHDT and CDR2 FYEKMQ (reference sequence). CDR3 length: 18 residues. CDR3 region: CASSHRATGGSGANVQTF. DNA for the CDR3: TGTGCCAGCAGCCATAGGGCTACCGGCGGCTCTGGGGCCAACGTCCAGACTTTC.

As concerns this clonotype: With a much larger clone just one base away, this may be a read error. The chain has TRBV7-2 and TRBJ2-7; D is unresolved. The length of the CDR3 is 15 residues. V was trimmed by 5 bases and J by 5 bases, leaving 19 bases between them. Germline V gene sequence: CDR1 SGHTA, CDR2 FQGNSA. CDR3 nucleotides: TGTGCCAGCAGCCACCGTCACATCCCTACCCACGAGCAGTACTTC. Its protein product is CASSHRHIPTHEQYF.

The chain employs TRBV14 and TRBJ2-7; D uncertain. V was clipped by 8 bases and J by 3 bases, with 14 bases between them. CDR3 size: 13 residues. Germline V lookup: CDR1 SGHDN, CDR2 FVKESK. The CDR3 DNA is TGTGCCAGCGGTCGGCGCACCAACTACGAGCAGTACTTC. Amino acid sequence: CASGRRTNYEQYF.

The table lists this clonotype with many counts. The gene calls are TRBV6-5 and TRBJ2-1; 7 nucleotides agree with TRBD2. Trimming at V came to 4 bases and at J to 9 bases, leaving 6 bases not matched to a gene. The germline gives CDR1 MNHEY, CDR2 SVGAGI. The CDR3 covers 13 residues. CDR3 nucleotides: TGTGCCAGCAGTTTTGCGGGAGTCGGTGAGCAGTTCTTC. Translating gives CASSFAGVGEQFF.

This clonotype was recorded at least ten times. The V and J genes are TRBV7-9 and TRBJ1-5; no firm D call. This CDR3 is 12 amino acids long. Germline assignment: CDR1 SEHNR and CDR2 FQNEAQ (reference sequence). The V gene lost 1 base and the J gene lost 7 bases, with 5 bases spanning the gap. Here the CDR3 DNA reads TGTGCCAGCAGCTTAGAGAACCAGCCCCAGCATTTT. Protein sequence: CASSLENQPQHF. The whole variable domain, filled in from reference TRBV7-9 and TRBJ1-5, reads DTGVSQNPRHKITKRGQNVTFRCDPISEHNRLYWYRQTLGQGPEFLTYFQNEAQLEKSRLLSDRFSAERPKGSFSTLEIQRTEQGDSAMYLCASSLENQPQHFGDGTRLSIL.

Notes on this clonotype: The CDR3 ends on some other residue instead of the conserved phenylalanine or tryptophan, so this is likely a read error. The rearrangement links TRBV11-2 to TRBJ2-7; either TRBD1 or TRBD2 may supply D (5 bases each). Looked up from germline, CDR1 is SGHAT and CDR2 is FQNNGV. Trimming shortened V by 4 bases and J by 2 bases, and 15 bases separated the two germline ends. The CDR3 is 15 residues long. CDR3 bases: TGTGCCAGCAGCTCATGGGACCGCCGACCCTACGAGCAGTACATC. Its protein product is CASSSWDRRPYEQYI.

A note on this clonotype: This sequence may be a read error, since a much larger clone differs from it by one base. This rearrangement joins TRBV2 to TRBJ1-1; D gene uncertain. The CDR3 covers 14 residues. From germline, CDR1 is SNHLY and CDR2 FYNNEI. The CDR3 loop reads CASSSEFLGTEASF. CDR3 coding DNA: TGTGCCAGCAGCAGTGAGTTTTTAGGCACTGAAGCTTCCTTT.

This clonotype showed up many times. The chain carries TRBV5-1 and TRBJ2-7; D is unresolved. Trimming left V 0 bases short and J 4 bases short, with 11 bases between. This CDR3 has 14 amino acids. The V gene's germline CDR1 is SGHRS and CDR2 YFSETQ. The CDR3 DNA is TGCGCCAGCAGCTTGGGGCCTGGAGCGTACGAGCAGTACTTC. It encodes CASSLGPGAYEQYF.

V gene TRBV6-5 combines with J gene TRBJ2-7; D uncertain. Trimming cost V 5 bases and J 0 bases, with 8 bases left between them. Germline assignment: CDR1 MNHEY and CDR2 SVGAGI. The CDR3 loop spans 13 amino acids. CDR3 bases: TGTGCCAGCAGTCCGACTCGCTCCTACGAGCAGTACTTC. Translated, it gives CASSPTRSYEQYF.

Turning to this clonotype: Being one base from a much bigger clone, this may be a read error. The rearrangement joins TRBV28 to TRBJ1-5; D is ambiguous. Germline CDR1 is MDHEN and CDR2 is SYDVKM. The CDR3 has 15 residues. V was clipped by 3 bases and J by 1 base, with 10 bases between them. The CDR3: CASSFQVFSNQPQHF. The CDR3 region has the DNA TGTGCCAGCAGTTTCCAGGTATTCAGCAATCAGCCCCAGCATTTT.

The chain combines TRBV4-1 with TRBJ2-1; perhaps TRBD2 as D (7 bases). The CDR3 totals 15 residues. V gave up 4 bases and J gave up 7 bases, with 17 bases separating them. The germline V gene encodes CDR1 MGHRA and CDR2 YSYEKL. The CDR3 protein is CASSLGALACNEQFF. The DNA for the CDR3 is TGCGCCAGCAGCCTGGGGGCACTAGCGTGTAATGAGCAGTTCTTC.

This clonotype was picked up many times. This chain joins TRBV4-1 and TRBJ2-7, with D perhaps matching TRBD1 or TRBD2 (5 bases each). The germline V gene encodes CDR1 MGHRA and CDR2 YSYEKL. This CDR3 region has 15 residues. Trimming pared 1 base from V and 9 bases from J, leaving 19 bases between. This CDR3 reads CASSQAGTTVRGQYF. The CDR3 region has the DNA TGCGCCAGCAGCCAAGCCGGGACCACAGTACGAGGGCAGTACTTC.